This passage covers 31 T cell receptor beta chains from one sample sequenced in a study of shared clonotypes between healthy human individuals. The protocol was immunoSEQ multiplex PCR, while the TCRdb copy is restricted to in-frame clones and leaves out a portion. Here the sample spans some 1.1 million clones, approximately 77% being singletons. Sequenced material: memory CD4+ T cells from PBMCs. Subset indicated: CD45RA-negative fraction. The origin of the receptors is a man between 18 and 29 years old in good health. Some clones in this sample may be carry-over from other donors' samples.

The CDR3 sequence is CASSESGIYEQYF. The DNA of the CDR3 is TGTGCCAGCAGTGAATCGGGTATCTACGAGCAGTACTTC. The V gene is TRBV2, the J gene TRBJ2-7; no clear D gene. V dropped 2 bases and J dropped 3 bases, with 8 bases sitting between them. The germline V gene encodes CDR1 SNHLY and CDR2 FYNNEI. The CDR3 totals 13 residues.

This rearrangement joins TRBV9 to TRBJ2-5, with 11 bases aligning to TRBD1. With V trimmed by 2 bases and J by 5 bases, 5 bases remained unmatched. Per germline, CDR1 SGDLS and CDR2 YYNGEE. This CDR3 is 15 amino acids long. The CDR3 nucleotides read TGTGCCAGCAGCGTGGGACAGGGGGTAGATGAGACCCAGTACTTC. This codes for CASSVGQGVDETQYF.

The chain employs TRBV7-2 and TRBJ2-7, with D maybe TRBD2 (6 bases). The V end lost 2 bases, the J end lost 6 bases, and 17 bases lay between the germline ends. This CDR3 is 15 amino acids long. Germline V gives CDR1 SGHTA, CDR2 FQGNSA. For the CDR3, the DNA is TGTGCCAGCAGCTTATTAGTGCGGCAGGGAGGCGAGCAGTACTTC. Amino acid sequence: CASSLLVRQGGEQYF.

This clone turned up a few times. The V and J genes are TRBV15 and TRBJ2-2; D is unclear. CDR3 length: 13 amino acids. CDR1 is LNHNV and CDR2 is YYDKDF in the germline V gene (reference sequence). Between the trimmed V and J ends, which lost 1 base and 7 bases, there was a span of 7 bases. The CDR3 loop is CATSRGGFGELFF. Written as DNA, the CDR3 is TGTGCCACCAGCAGAGGAGGTTTCGGGGAGCTGTTTTTT.

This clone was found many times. The CDR3 sequence is CASSLGTVGGNTIYF. DNA for the CDR3: TGTGCCAGCAGCTTGGGGACCGTCGGGGGAAACACCATATATTTT. This chain links TRBV5-6 with TRBJ1-3, with D hard to call. Trimming shortened V by 0 bases and J by 4 bases, and 11 bases separated the two germline ends. CDR1 is SGHDT and CDR2 is YYEEEE in the germline V gene. CDR3 length: 15 amino acids. Supplemented by reference TRBV5-6 and TRBJ1-3, the full variable domain reads DAGVTQSPTHLIKTRGQQVTLRCSPKSGHDTVSWYQQALGQGPQFIFQYYEEEERQRGNFPDRFSGHQFPNYSSELNVNALLLGDSALYLCASSLGTVGGNTIYFGEGSWLTVV.

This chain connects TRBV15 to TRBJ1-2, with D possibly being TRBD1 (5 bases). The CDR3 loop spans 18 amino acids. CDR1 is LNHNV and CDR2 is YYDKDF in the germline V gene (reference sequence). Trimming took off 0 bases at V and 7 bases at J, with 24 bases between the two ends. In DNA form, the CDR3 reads TGTGCCACCAGCAGAGATCTCTTACGGGAACAGGAGCGATCTGGCTACACCTTC. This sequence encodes CATSRDLLREQERSGYTF.

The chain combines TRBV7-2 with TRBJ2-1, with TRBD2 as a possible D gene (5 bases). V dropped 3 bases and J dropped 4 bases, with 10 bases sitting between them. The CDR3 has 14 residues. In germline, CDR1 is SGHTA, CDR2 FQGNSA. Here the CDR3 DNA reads TGTGCCAGCAGCTTCCTGTCGGGGTACAATGAGCAGTTCTTC. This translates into CASSFLSGYNEQFF. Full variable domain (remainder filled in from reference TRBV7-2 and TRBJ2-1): GAGVSQSPSNKVTEKGKDVELRCDPISGHTALYWYRQSLGQGLEFLIYFQGNSAPDKSGLPSDRFSAERTGGSVSTLTIQRTQQEDSAVYLCASSFLSGYNEQFFGPGTRLTVL.

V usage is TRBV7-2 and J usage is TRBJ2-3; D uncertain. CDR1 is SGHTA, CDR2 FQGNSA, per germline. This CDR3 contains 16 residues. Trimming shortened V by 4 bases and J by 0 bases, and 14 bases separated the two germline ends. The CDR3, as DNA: TGTGCCAGCAGCTCTAGGTCCGACCCTAGCACAGATACGCAGTATTTT. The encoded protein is CASSSRSDPSTDTQYF.

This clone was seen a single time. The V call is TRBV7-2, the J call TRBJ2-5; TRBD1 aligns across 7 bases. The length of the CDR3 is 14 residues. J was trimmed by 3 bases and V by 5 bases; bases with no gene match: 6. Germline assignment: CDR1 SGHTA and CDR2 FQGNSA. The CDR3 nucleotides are TGTGCCAGCAGCATCCCAGGGGGAAAAGAGACCCAGTACTTC. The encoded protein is CASSIPGGKETQYF.

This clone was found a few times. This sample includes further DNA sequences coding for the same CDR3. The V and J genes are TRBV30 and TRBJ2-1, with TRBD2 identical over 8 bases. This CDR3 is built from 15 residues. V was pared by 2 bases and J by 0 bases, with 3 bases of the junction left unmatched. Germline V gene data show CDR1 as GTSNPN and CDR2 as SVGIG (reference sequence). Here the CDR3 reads CAWSRGGSSYNEQFF. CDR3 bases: TGTGCCTGGAGTCGCGGGGGGAGCTCCTACAATGAGCAGTTCTTC. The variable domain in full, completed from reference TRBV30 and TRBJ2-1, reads SQTIHQWPATLVQPVGSPLSLECTVEGTSNPNLYWYRQAAGRGLQLLFYSVGIGQISSEVPQNLSASRPQDRQFILSSKKLLLSDSGFYLCAWSRGGSSYNEQFFGPGTRLTVL.

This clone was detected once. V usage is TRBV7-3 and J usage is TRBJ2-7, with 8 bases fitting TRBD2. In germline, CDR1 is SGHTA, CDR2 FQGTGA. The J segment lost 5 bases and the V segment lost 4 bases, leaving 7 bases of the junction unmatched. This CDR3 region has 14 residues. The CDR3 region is CASSSTGLEDEQYF. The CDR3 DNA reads TGTGCCAGCAGCTCCACGGGACTAGAAGACGAGCAGTACTTC.

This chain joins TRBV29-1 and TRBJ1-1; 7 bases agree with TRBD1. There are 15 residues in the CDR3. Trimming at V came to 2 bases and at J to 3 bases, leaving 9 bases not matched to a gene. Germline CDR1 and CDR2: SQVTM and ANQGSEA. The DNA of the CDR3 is TGCAGCGTTGAAACGAGGGGGCGATGGGACACTGAAGCTTTCTTT. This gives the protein CSVETRGRWDTEAFF.

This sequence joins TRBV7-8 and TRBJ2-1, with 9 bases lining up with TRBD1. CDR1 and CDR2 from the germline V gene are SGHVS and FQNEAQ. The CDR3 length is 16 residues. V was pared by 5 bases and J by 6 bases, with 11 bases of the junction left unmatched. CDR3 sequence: CASSKTGTGQVNEQFF. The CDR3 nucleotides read TGTGCCAGCAGCAAGACCGGGACAGGGCAAGTCAATGAGCAGTTCTTC.

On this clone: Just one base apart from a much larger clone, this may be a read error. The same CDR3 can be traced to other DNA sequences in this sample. Here the CDR3 DNA reads TGTGCCAGCAGTTTCCCTGACAGGGGGCTCATCGAGCAGTTCTTC. Residues: CASSFPDRGLIEQFF. The chain recombines TRBV7-2 with TRBJ2-1; 10 positions match TRBD1. V was clipped by 6 bases and J by 10 bases; unmatched bases: 12. The CDR3 is 15 residues long. Germline V gene sequence: CDR1 SGHTA, CDR2 FQGNSA.

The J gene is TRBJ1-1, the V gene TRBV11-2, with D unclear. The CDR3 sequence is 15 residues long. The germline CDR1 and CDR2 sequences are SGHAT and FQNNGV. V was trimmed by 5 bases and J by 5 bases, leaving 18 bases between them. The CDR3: CASSRAGITGTEAFF. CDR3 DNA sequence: TGTGCCAGCAGCCGCGCGGGGATCACCGGGACTGAAGCTTTCTTT.

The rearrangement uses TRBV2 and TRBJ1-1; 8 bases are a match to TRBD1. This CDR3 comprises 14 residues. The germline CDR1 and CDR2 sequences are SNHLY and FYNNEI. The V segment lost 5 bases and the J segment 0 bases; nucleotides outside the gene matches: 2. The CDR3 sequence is CASSMTGVNTEAFF. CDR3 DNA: TGTGCCAGCAGTATGACAGGGGTGAACACTGAAGCTTTCTTT.

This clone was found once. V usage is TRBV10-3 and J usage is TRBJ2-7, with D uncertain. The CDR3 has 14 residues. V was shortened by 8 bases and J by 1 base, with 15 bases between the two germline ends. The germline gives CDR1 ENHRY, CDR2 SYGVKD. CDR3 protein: CAIRQVGPSYEQYF. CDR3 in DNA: TGTGCCATCCGTCAGGTGGGCCCGTCCTACGAGCAGTACTTC.

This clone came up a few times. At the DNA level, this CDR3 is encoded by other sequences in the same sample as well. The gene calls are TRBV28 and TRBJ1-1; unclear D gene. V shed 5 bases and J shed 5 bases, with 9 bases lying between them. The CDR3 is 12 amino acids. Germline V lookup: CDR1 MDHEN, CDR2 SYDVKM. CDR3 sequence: CASSPQWTEAFF. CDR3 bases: TGTGCCAGCAGTCCACAGTGGACTGAAGCTTTCTTT.

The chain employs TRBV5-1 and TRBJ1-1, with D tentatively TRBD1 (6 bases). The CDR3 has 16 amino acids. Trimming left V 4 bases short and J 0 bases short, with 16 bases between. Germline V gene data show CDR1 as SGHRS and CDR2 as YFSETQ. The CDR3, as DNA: TGCGCCAGCAGCCCCGGCGGAGGGACAATGAACACTGAAGCTTTCTTT. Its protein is CASSPGGGTMNTEAFF.

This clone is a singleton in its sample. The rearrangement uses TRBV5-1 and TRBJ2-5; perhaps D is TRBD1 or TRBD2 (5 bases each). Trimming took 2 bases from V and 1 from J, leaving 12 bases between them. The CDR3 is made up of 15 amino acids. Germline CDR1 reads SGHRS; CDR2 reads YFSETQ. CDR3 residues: CASSLEQDFQETQYF. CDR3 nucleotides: TGCGCCAGCAGCTTAGAACAGGACTTCCAAGAGACCCAGTACTTC.

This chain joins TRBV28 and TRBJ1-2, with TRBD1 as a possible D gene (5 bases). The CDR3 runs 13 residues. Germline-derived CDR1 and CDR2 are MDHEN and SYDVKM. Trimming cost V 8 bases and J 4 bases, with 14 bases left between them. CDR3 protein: CASRQSRLYGYTF. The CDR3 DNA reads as TGTGCCAGCCGACAGTCCCGCCTCTATGGCTACACCTTC.

The CDR3 coding sequence is TGTGCCTGGACATACGGACGGCGAGAGACCCAGTACTTC. It yields the protein CAWTYGRRETQYF. V usage is TRBV30 and J usage is TRBJ2-5; no clear D. The CDR3 has 13 amino acids. Between the trimmed V and J ends, which lost 4 bases and 4 bases, there was a span of 13 bases. The V gene's germline CDR1 is GTSNPN and CDR2 SVGIG (reference sequence). The whole variable domain, filled in from reference TRBV30 and TRBJ2-5, reads SQTIHQWPATLVQPVGSPLSLECTVEGTSNPNLYWYRQAAGRGLQLLFYSVGIGQISSEVPQNLSASRPQDRQFILSSKKLLLSDSGFYLCAWTYGRRETQYFGPGTRLLVL.

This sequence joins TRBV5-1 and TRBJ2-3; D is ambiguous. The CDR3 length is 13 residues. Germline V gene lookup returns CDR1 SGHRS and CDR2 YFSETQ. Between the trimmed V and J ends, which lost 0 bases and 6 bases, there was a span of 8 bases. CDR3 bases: TGCGCCAGCAGCTTGGGCGGTCGCGATACGCAGTATTTT. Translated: CASSLGGRDTQYF.

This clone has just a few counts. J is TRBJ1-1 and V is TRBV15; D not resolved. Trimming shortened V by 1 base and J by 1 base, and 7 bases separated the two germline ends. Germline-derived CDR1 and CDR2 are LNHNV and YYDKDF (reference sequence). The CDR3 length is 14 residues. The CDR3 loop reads CATSRVEGNTEAFF. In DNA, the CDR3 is TGTGCCACCAGCAGAGTTGAGGGGAACACTGAAGCTTTCTTT.

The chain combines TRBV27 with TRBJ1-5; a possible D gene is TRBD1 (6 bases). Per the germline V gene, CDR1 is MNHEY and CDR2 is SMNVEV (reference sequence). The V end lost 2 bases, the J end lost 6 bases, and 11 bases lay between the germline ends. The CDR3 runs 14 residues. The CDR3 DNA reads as TGTGCCAGCAGTTTAGAAGGGGGGACTCAGCCCCAGCATTTT. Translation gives CASSLEGGTQPQHF.

The CDR3 DNA is TGCGCCAGCAGTGAAAGAGGGGTAGCGGGAGTAAGGGGTTCAAACACCGGGGAGCTGTTTTTT. Encoded protein: CASSERGVAGVRGSNTGELFF. The chain links TRBV4-1 to TRBJ2-2; 9 bases align to TRBD2. The CDR3 extends over 21 amino acids. Per the germline V gene, CDR1 is MGHRA and CDR2 is YSYEKL. Losses at the gene ends were 6 bases for V and 2 bases for J; bases not matched to a gene: 22.

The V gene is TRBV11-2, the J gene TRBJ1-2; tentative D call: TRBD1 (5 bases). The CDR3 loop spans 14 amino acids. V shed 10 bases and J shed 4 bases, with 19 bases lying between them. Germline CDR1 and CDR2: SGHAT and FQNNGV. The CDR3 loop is CATTLQGGAYGYTF. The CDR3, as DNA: TGTGCCACCACGCTTCAGGGTGGTGCCTATGGCTACACCTTC.

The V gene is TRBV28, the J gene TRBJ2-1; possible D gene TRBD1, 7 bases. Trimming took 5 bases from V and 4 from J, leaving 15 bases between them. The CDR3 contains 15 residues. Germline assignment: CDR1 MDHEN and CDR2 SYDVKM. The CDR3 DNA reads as TGTGCCAGCAGTCCGCGGGACAGCCGTTACAATGAGCAGTTCTTC. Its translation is CASSPRDSRYNEQFF.

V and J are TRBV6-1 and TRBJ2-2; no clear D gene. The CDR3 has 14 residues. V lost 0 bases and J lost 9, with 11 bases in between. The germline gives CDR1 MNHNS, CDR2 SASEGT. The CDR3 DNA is TGTGCCAGCAGTGAAGCCCCCTCAGTGAGGGAGCTGTTTTTT. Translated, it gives CASSEAPSVRELFF.

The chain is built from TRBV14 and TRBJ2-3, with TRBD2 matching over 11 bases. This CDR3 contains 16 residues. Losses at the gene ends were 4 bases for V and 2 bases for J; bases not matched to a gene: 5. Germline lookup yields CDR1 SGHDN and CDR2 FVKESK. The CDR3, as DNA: TGTGCCAGCAGCCTCTTAGCGGGAGGGCTCACAGATACGCAGTATTTT. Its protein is CASSLLAGGLTDTQYF.

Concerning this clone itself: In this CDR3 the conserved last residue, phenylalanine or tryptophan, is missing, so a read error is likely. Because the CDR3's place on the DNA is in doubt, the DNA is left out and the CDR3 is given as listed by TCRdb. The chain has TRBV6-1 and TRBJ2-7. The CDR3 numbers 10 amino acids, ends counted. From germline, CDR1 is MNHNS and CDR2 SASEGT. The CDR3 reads CASSEFGYEI.